The T cell receptor beta chain described here comes from a study of T-cell memory formation after mild COVID-19. General observations from the study: The pre-infection memory compartment contained some responding clones, suggesting cross-reactive memory joined. Balance between CD4 and CD8 was seen in clones contracting day 15 to 85, and a CD4+ lean was seen in later expanders. Second-wave clones reaching peak frequency on day 37 lacked confirmed SARS-CoV-2 specificity. CD4+ clones that contracted lay mainly in CM and EM; CD8+ ones lay in EMRA.

V was clipped by 7 bases and J by 5 bases; unmatched bases: 14. The CDR3 spans 16 residues. Germline V lookup: CDR1 LGHDT, CDR2 YNNKEL (reference sequence). The table lists this clonotype with a few counts. Antigen unknown. One entry per CDR3 protein, called by TCRdb with MiXCR from the 5' RACE reads. The sample contains over 250,000 distinct CDR3 sequences, approximately 15% of which appear only once. The sequenced material came from PBMCs or a T cell subset sorted from them (not recorded which). This TCR was recovered from a man aged 18-30 years who had mild COVID-19 (a few samples of this study predate the infection). Cell type and time point are not known. This chain joins TRBV3-1 and TRBJ2-7; 10 nucleotides align to TRBD2. The CDR3 DNA sequence: TGTGCCAGCAACCCGTCGTATAGCGGGGGGCCGCACGAGCAGTACTTC. The encoded protein is CASNPSYSGGPHEQYF.